This T cell receptor beta chain is from a study of cytomegalovirus exposure and HLA in healthy donors. About the research overall: The approximately 120 validation repertoires and the approximately 700 first-cohort repertoires shared a platform, a later analysis reported. Study outcomes and limitations: The study put around 180 TCR beta chains on its list as cytomegalovirus-associated. It was found in a later analysis that first-cohort TCR clusters tended to co-occur in the approximately 130 validation repertoires.

Points on this clone: Antigen: not known.

The protocol was immunoSEQ multiplex PCR, while the TCRdb copy is restricted to in-frame clones and leaves out a portion. The data contain just over 20,000 clones, 97% of them seen just once; the ten biggest clones take up approximately 10%. The donors were part of the validation cohort, which consisted of about 130 subjects and was separate from the first cohort of about 720 subjects. Sequenced input: PBMCs. The sequence was obtained from a man aged 25-45 years in good health and CMV-seropositive.

The CDR3 sequence: CASSARDRGFYGYTF. The DNA of the CDR3 is TGTGCCAGCAGTGCGCGGGACAGGGGATTCTATGGCTACACCTTC. This sequence joins TRBV6-6 and TRBJ1-2, with TRBD1 matching over 10 bases. The CDR3 totals 15 residues. The V and J ends lost 5 bases and 4 bases, in that order; junction bases with no gene match: 7. Germline assignment: CDR1 MNHNY and CDR2 SVGAGI (reference sequence).